The subject of this entry is one TCR beta chain. This sample is drawn from a study of PD-L1 blockade in urothelial cancer. Study context: About 90% of the 29 patients comprised males who had bladder-origin urothelial cancer. Median T cell yield from blood was 120,000 to 150,000.

Time point in this sample: pretreatment peripheral blood. Diagnoses among patients were locally advanced or metastatic urothelial carcinoma. Pretreatment and on-treatment samples were taken, numbering 1 to 8 per patient. Germline CDR1 SGHTA, CDR2 FQGNSA. The CDR3 extends over 17 amino acids. The J segment lost 3 bases and the V segment lost 3 bases, leaving 5 bases of the junction unmatched. Profiling relied on immunoSEQ multiplex PCR, and the TCRdb table lists in-frame clones only, not all of them. This table holds approximately 71,000 clones, roughly 84% found once. Sequencing was performed on PBMCs, taken around atezolizumab (anti-PD-L1) treatment. This sequence was found in a woman between 65 and 79 years old with urothelial cancer. The chain is built from TRBV7-2 and TRBJ2-1; 13 positions agree with TRBD2. Here the CDR3 DNA reads TGTGCCAGCAGCTTCTTTGGACTAGCGGGGGACTACAATGAGCAGTTCTTC. Its protein is CASSFFGLAGDYNEQFF.